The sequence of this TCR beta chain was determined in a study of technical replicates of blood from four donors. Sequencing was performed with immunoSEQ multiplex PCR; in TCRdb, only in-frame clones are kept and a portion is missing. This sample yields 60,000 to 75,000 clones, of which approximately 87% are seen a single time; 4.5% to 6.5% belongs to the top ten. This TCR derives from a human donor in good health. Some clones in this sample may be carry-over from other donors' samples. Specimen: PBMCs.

CDR3 bases: TGTGCCAGCACCGCCCCCGGAGGAAAGACCCAGTACTTC. It encodes CASTAPGGKTQYF. The chain employs TRBV6-5 and TRBJ2-5, with D possibly being TRBD2 (5 bases). V lost 7 bases and J lost 6, with 15 bases in between. Per the germline V gene, CDR1 is MNHEY and CDR2 is SVGAGI. This CDR3 comprises 13 residues.